This entry describes one T cell receptor (beta chain). This CDR3 is 15 amino acids long. CDR1 SEHNR and CDR2 FQNEAQ come from the germline V gene (reference sequence). V shed 6 bases and J 5 bases; nucleotides not matched to a gene: 8. PCR primers comprised 60 Vbeta and 13 Jbeta primers. TCRdb's table, derived via immunoSEQ multiplex PCR, lists solely in-frame clones and lacks some. The sample includes 150,000 to 200,000 clones, about four fifths of them seen just once. These data come from a study of cytomegalovirus exposure and HLA in healthy donors. The chain links TRBV7-9 to TRBJ2-5, with 11 bases matching TRBD2. The source is a man under 40 in good health and CMV-seropositive. Sample: PBMCs. The CDR3 sequence: CASRGLAGGQETQYF. For the CDR3, the DNA is TGTGCCAGCAGGGGGCTAGCGGGGGGCCAGGAGACCCAGTACTTC. The variable domain in full, with the rest retrieved from reference TRBV7-9 and TRBJ2-5, is DTGVSQNPRHKITKRGQNVTFRCDPISEHNRLYWYRQTLGQGPEFLTYFQNEAQLEKSRLLSDRFSAERPKGSFSTLEIQRTEQGDSAMYLCASRGLAGGQETQYFGPGTRLLVL.